The rows below give T cell receptor beta chains drawn from one sample of a study of cytomegalovirus exposure and HLA in healthy donors. Repertoires were generated with immunoSEQ multiplex PCR, while TCRdb's copy carries only in-frame clones and drops some. Here the sample spans 200,000 to 250,000 clones, about three quarters being singletons. The specimen sequenced was PBMCs. These receptors came from a man between 35 and 55 years old in good health and CMV-seronegative. Each CDR3 is given with its conserved first and last residue.

V: TRBV10-3
length: 14
J: TRBJ2-7
CDR3: CAISGRLADYEQYF

V: TRBV28
length: 13
J: TRBJ1-1
CDR3: CASSLTENTEAFF

V: TRBV19
length: 14
J: TRBJ1-1
CDR3: CASSITGEITEAFF

V: TRBV7-2
length: 15
J: TRBJ2-2
CDR3: CASSLDTANTGELFF

V: TRBV6-1
length: 13
J: TRBJ2-3
CDR3: CASSLVISDTQYF

V: TRBV27
length: 15
J: TRBJ1-2
CDR3: CASSALSGAAGGYTF

V: TRBV2
length: 14
J: TRBJ1-2
CDR3: CASSEDGADYGYTF

V: TRBV7-9
length: 17
J: TRBJ2-7
CDR3: CASSPAAGRALMSEQYF

V: TRBV7-2
length: 15
J: TRBJ2-1
CDR3: CASSVSGIRNNEQFF

V: TRBV7-9
length: 16
J: TRBJ2-2
CDR3: CASSGRDRPHGGELFF

V: TRBV10-3
length: 15
J: TRBJ1-1
CDR3: CAISGLTGPNTEAFF

V: TRBV4-1
length: 18
J: TRBJ2-7
CDR3: CASSQASASGSRGYEQYF

V: TRBV7-9
length: 17
J: TRBJ2-5
CDR3: CSSSLRLAGGPSETQYF

V: TRBV7-9
length: 14
J: TRBJ2-1
CDR3: CASSLGTSVNEQFF

V: TRBV15
length: 13
J: TRBJ2-3
CDR3: CATSGGVMDTQYF